Presented here are 16 T cell receptor beta chains from one specimen sequenced in a study of T cells in Graves' hyperthyroidism and ophthalmopathy. What was amplified from RNA transcripts were TCR beta CDR3 regions. The HTBI primer set was used in a first-round RT-PCR of the TCR CDR3. MiXCR, applied by TCRdb to the multiplex PCR reads, yields one record per CDR3 protein. Altogether 140,000 or so distinct CDR3 sequences are present, approximately 20% being singletons, with the ten largest covering more than 65%. Sequencing used blood. Receptors originate from a woman between 50 and 59 years old with Graves' hyperthyroidism that later progressed to Graves' ophthalmopathy.

This clonotype was counted at least ten times. The CDR3 sequence: CASSDGYWVAGGWNEQFF. The CDR3 nucleotides read TGTGCCAGCAGTGACGGTTATTGGGTAGCGGGAGGGTGGAATGAGCAGTTCTTC. The chain has TRBV2 and TRBJ2-1; 11 bases agree with TRBD2. Germline V gene data show CDR1 as SNHLY and CDR2 as FYNNEI. This CDR3 has 18 residues. Trimming removed 3 bases from V and 7 bases from J; junction bases left unmatched: 14.

In its sample, this clonotype was seen a few times. This rearrangement joins TRBV11-2 to TRBJ2-7; 12 bases align to TRBD2. Germline CDR1 reads SGHAT; CDR2 reads FQNNGV. The CDR3 is 15 residues long. V shed 5 bases and J 2 bases; nucleotides not matched to a gene: 4. The CDR3 coding sequence is TGTGCCAGCAGCCCACGGACTAGCGGGGCCTACGAGCAGTACTTC. This encodes CASSPRTSGAYEQYF.

This clonotype was seen ten or more times. The chain combines TRBV6-5 with TRBJ1-1; maybe TRBD1 (5 bases). Between the trimmed V and J ends, which lost 1 base and 7 bases, there was a span of 10 bases. Germline V gene data show CDR1 as MNHEY and CDR2 as SVGAGI. CDR3 size: 13 residues. CDR3 DNA: TGTGCCAGCAGTTACTTGGCGGGGGGTGAAGCTTTCTTT. Amino acids: CASSYLAGGEAFF.

This clonotype was recorded at least ten times. J is TRBJ2-7 and V is TRBV6-1; maybe TRBD1 (6 bases). V was shortened by 6 bases and J by 6 bases, with 18 bases between the two germline ends. This CDR3 comprises 14 residues. Germline V CDR1 and CDR2: MNHNS, SASEGT. The CDR3: CASSPAGARGEQYF. DNA of the CDR3: TGTGCCAGCAGCCCCGCAGGGGCGCGCGGCGAGCAGTACTTC.

The chain recombines TRBV10-1 with TRBJ1-1; TRBD1 is a possible D gene (5 bases). The ends were cut back, 3 bases at V and 7 bases at J, with 18 bases in the middle. Germline CDR1 reads WNHNN; CDR2 reads SYGVQD (reference sequence). This CDR3 comprises 15 residues. CDR3 loop: CASSDTGSAEVEAFF. The DNA of the CDR3 is TGCGCCAGCAGTGACACAGGCTCGGCAGAGGTTGAAGCTTTCTTT.

This clonotype was detected many times. The V gene is TRBV6-1, the J gene TRBJ1-4; weak D call: TRBD1 (6 bases). Per germline, CDR1 MNHNS and CDR2 SASEGT. The CDR3 is 14 amino acids. V shed 7 bases and J shed 5 bases, with 14 bases lying between them. As DNA, the CDR3 is TGTGCCAGCACCTCGTTGGGGGCCAATGAAAAACTGTTTTTT. Encoded protein: CASTSLGANEKLFF.

This clonotype was counted a few times. The V and J genes are TRBV13 and TRBJ2-7; D perhaps matches TRBD1 (6 bases). V shed 5 bases and J shed 3 bases, with 11 bases lying between them. This CDR3 is built from 13 residues. Germline CDR1 PRHDT, CDR2 FYEKMQ (reference sequence). The CDR3 reads CASSPEQGYEQYF. CDR3 nucleotide sequence: TGTGCCAGCAGCCCAGAACAGGGCTACGAGCAGTACTTC.

This clonotype was seen a few times. One end of the junction is discordant with germline, which a read error may explain. This rearrangement joins TRBV5-1 to TRBJ1-1; D gene unclear. The CDR3 consists of 13 residues. Germline V gives CDR1 SGHRS, CDR2 YFSETQ. CDR3 DNA: TGCGCCAGCAGCTTGGCTGGGAACCCTGAAGCTTTCTTT. It yields the protein CASSLAGNPEAFF.

This clonotype was seen a handful of times. The genes are TRBV11-1 and TRBJ1-4; possible D gene TRBD1, 6 bases. CDR3 length: 15 amino acids. Deletions cut 3 bases from V and 5 bases from J, with 13 bases between. Germline V gene lookup returns CDR1 SGHAT and CDR2 FQDESV (reference sequence). The DNA for the CDR3 is TGTGCCAGCAGCTTGAGCAGGGGATCAAATGAAAAACTGTTTTTT. Its translation: CASSLSRGSNEKLFF.

This sequence joins TRBV7-7 and TRBJ2-5; tentative D call: TRBD1 (6 bases). The CDR3 consists of 13 residues. In germline, CDR1 is SSHAT, CDR2 FNYEAQ (reference sequence). The CDR3 DNA is TGTGCTAGTGCCCGGGACACCCAAACGACCCAGTACTTC. Residues: CASARDTQTTQYF.

The chain employs TRBV20-1 and TRBJ2-7, with D possibly matching TRBD1 (6 bases). Trimming cost V 0 bases and J 7 bases, with 16 bases left between them. The germline V gene has CDR1 DFQATT and CDR2 SNEGSKA (reference sequence). This CDR3 spans 14 amino acids. DNA of the CDR3: TGCAGTGCTAGAGACAGCAGGGGACCGCGAGAGCAGTACTTC. Its translation: CSARDSRGPREQYF.

This clonotype has at least ten counts. The rearrangement joins TRBV11-2 to TRBJ2-3; D may be TRBD1 (6 bases). CDR1 is SGHAT, CDR2 FQNNGV, per germline. V gave up 2 bases and J gave up 1 base, with 10 bases separating them. This CDR3 spans 15 amino acids. The CDR3 sequence: CASSLTGIGTDTQYF. The DNA for the CDR3 is TGTGCCAGCAGCTTAACAGGGATTGGCACAGATACGCAGTATTTT.

About this clonotype: A much larger clone is a single base away; this may be a read error. This rearrangement joins TRBV11-2 to TRBJ2-5; 9 bases line up with TRBD2. The J call may be faulty, since TRBJ2-1 better matches the DNA end. The CDR3 extends over 18 amino acids. Germline V gene data show CDR1 as SGHAT and CDR2 as FQNNGV. CDR3 coding DNA: TGTGCCAGCAGCTTAGTAGGTGGCGGGAGGGCCTTTCGGGAGACCCAGTTCTTC. Translated, it gives CASSLVGGGRAFRETQFF.

This clonotype has only a few counts. The V and J genes are TRBV11-2 and TRBJ1-2; D gene ambiguous. V dropped 0 bases and J dropped 2 bases, with 7 bases sitting between them. The length of the CDR3 is 14 residues. In germline, CDR1 is SGHAT, CDR2 FQNNGV. CDR3 DNA: TGTGCCAGCAGCTTAGAGTTTTCGAACTATGGCTACACCTTC. As protein: CASSLEFSNYGYTF.

J is TRBJ2-3 and V is TRBV28, with 15 nucleotides matching TRBD2. The V segment lost 5 bases and the J segment 6 bases; nucleotides outside the gene matches: 15. The CDR3 is 19 amino acids. Germline V gene sequence: CDR1 MDHEN, CDR2 SYDVKM. CDR3 amino acids: CASSLRPGLAGGPRDTQYF. CDR3 nucleotide sequence: TGTGCCAGCAGTCTGAGGCCGGGACTAGCGGGAGGCCCCCGGGATACGCAGTATTTT.

This clonotype was recorded many times. The chain links TRBV27 to TRBJ2-7, with 7 bases identical to TRBD2. The CDR3 consists of 14 residues. V shed 6 bases and J 6 bases; nucleotides not matched to a gene: 11. CDR1 is MNHEY and CDR2 is SMNVEV in the germline V gene (reference sequence). The CDR3 loop reads CASRSTSPWGEQYF. The CDR3 nucleotides are TGTGCCAGCAGGTCGACTAGCCCCTGGGGCGAGCAGTACTTC.